These 2 T cell receptor beta chains originate from one sample sequenced in a study of shared clonotypes between healthy human individuals. Assay used: immunoSEQ multiplex PCR; TCRdb lists only in-frame clones, some missing. Found here are approximately 2.4 million clones, approximately 95% of them singletons; the top ten hold around 0.13%. Sequenced: naive CD4+ T cells sorted from blood. Indicated subset: CD45RA+ positively selected. These receptors all stem from a man between 18 and 29 years old in good health.

The chain couples TRBV28 to TRBJ1-6; TRBD1 might be the D (5 bases). With 7 bases removed from V and 7 bases from J, the gap between germline ends came to 8 bases. Per the germline V gene, CDR1 is MDHEN and CDR2 is SYDVKM. This CDR3 region has 12 residues. This CDR3 reads CASMRGNSPLHF. The CDR3, as DNA: TGTGCCAGCATGAGGGGAAATTCACCCCTCCACTTT.

Only one count was recorded for this clone. The gene calls are TRBV5-6 and TRBJ2-1; possible D gene TRBD1, 6 bases. The CDR3 has 13 amino acids. Germline V gives CDR1 SGHDT, CDR2 YYEEEE. V lost 4 bases, J lost 4 bases, and 9 bases lay in between. CDR3 loop: CASSQRGYNEQFF. CDR3 coding DNA: TGTGCCAGCAGCCAAAGGGGGTACAATGAGCAGTTCTTC.